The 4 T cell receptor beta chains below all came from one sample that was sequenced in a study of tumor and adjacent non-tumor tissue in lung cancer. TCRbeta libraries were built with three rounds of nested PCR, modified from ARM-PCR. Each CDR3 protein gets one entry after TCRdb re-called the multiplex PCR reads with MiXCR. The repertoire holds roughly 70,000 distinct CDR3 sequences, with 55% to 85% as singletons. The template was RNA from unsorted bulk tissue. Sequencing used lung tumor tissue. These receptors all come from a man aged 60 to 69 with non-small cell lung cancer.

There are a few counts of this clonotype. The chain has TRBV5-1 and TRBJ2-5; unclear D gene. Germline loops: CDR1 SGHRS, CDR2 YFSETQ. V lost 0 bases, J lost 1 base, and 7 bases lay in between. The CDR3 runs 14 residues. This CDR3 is CASSLGAGQETQYF. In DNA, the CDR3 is TGCGCCAGCAGCTTGGGGGCAGGCCAAGAGACCCAGTACTTC.

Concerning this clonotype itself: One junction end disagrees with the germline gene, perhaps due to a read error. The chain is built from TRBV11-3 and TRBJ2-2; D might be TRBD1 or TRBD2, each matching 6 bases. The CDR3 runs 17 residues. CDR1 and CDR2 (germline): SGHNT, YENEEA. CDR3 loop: CPSSLDRTTGNTGELFF. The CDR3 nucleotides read TGTCCCAGCAGCTTAGACAGGACTACTGGGAACACCGGGGAGCTGTTTTTT. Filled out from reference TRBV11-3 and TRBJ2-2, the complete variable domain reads EAGVVQSPRYKIIEKKQPVAFWCNPISGHNTLYWYLQNLGQGPELLIRYENEEAVDDSQLPKDRFSAERLKGVDSTLKIQPAELGDSAVYLCPSSLDRTTGNTGELFFGEGSRLTVL.

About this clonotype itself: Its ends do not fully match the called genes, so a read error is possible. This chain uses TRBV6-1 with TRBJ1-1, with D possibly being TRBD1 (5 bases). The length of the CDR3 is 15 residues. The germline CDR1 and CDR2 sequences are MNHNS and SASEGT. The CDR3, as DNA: TGTGTCAGCAGTGAATCGGGGGTGCTGAACACAGAAGCTTTCTTT. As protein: CVSSESGVLNTEAFF.

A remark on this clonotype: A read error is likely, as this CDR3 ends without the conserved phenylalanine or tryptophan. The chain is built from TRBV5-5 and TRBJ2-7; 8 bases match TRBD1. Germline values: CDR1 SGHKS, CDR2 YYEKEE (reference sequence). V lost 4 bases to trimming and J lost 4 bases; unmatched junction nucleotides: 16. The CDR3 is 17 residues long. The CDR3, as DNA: TGTGCCAGCAGCGGCACAGGGGGTGACCTTATGATGTACGAGCAGTACTTA. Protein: CASSGTGGDLMMYEQYL.